One sample yielded the 6 T cell receptor beta chains listed below, sequenced in a study of cytomegalovirus exposure and HLA in healthy donors. Both 60 Vbeta primers and 13 Jbeta primers went into the PCR. Repertoires were generated with immunoSEQ multiplex PCR, while TCRdb's copy carries only in-frame clones and drops some. The sample includes 220,000 or so clones, roughly 80% of them seen just once. Sequenced material: PBMCs. These receptors originate from a male donor in good health and CMV-seronegative.

The sample holds one count of this clone. This rearrangement joins TRBV6-6 to TRBJ2-3, with D perhaps matching TRBD2 (6 bases). CDR3 size: 16 residues. Trimming stripped 5 bases from V and 0 bases from J, with 15 bases between. The germline V gene encodes CDR1 MNHNY and CDR2 SVGAGI (reference sequence). For the CDR3, the DNA is TGTGCCAGCAGTAACCCACTAGCAAAAAGCACAGATACGCAGTATTTT. The encoded protein is CASSNPLAKSTDTQYF.

V usage is TRBV10-2 and J usage is TRBJ1-1, with TRBD1 as a possible D gene (6 bases). CDR1 is WSHSY, CDR2 SAAADI, per germline. The CDR3 has 14 residues. V dropped 6 bases and J dropped 1 base, with 12 bases sitting between them. This chain's CDR3 is CASRMDSGNTEAFF. For the CDR3, the DNA is TGCGCCAGCAGGATGGACAGCGGGAACACTGAAGCTTTCTTT.

This clone was observed a handful of times. The rearrangement joins TRBV11-3 to TRBJ2-3; D is unclear. V was shortened by 1 base and J by 2 bases, with 13 bases between the two germline ends. Germline V gene lookup returns CDR1 SGHNT and CDR2 YENEEA. The CDR3 loop spans 16 amino acids. CDR3 loop: CASSLGPSRPTDTQYF. The CDR3 DNA reads TGTGCCAGCAGCTTAGGCCCTTCGCGGCCCACAGATACGCAGTATTTT.

The chain carries TRBV28 and TRBJ1-1, with D unresolved. Trimming left V 8 bases short and J 1 base short, with 5 bases between. This CDR3 comprises 11 residues. Per germline, CDR1 MDHEN and CDR2 SYDVKM. The CDR3 protein is CASAGNTEAFF. CDR3 DNA: TGTGCCAGCGCGGGGAACACTGAAGCTTTCTTT. Supplemented by reference TRBV28 and TRBJ1-1, the full variable domain reads DVKVTQSSRYLVKRTGEKVFLECVQDMDHENMFWYRQDPGLGLRLIYFSYDVKMKEKGDIPEGYSVSREKKERFSLILESASTNQTSMYLCASAGNTEAFFGQGTRLTVV.

V is TRBV4-1 and J is TRBJ1-2; D may be TRBD1 (5 bases). CDR1 is MGHRA and CDR2 is YSYEKL in the germline V gene. V lost 1 base, J lost 4 bases, and 19 bases lay in between. This CDR3 has 17 amino acids. The CDR3 region is CASSQAEGQLVIYGYTF. DNA for the CDR3: TGCGCCAGCAGCCAAGCGGAGGGGCAACTAGTGATCTATGGCTACACCTTC.

The rearrangement links TRBV28 to TRBJ1-2; TRBD1 is a possible D gene (6 bases). With 6 bases removed from V and 2 bases from J, the gap between germline ends came to 13 bases. The CDR3 spans 14 residues. Per germline, CDR1 MDHEN and CDR2 SYDVKM. In nucleotides, the CDR3 is TGTGCCAGCAGCATACAGGGCGTGAACTATGGCTACACCTTC. Translation: CASSIQGVNYGYTF.